These 15 T cell receptor beta chains were all obtained from the same sample, sequenced in a study of shared clonotypes between healthy human individuals. Data came from immunoSEQ multiplex PCR; TCRdb stores just in-frame clones and leaves some out. The data show about 990,000 clones, with around 82% seen just once and around 0.61% held by the top ten. The sample was memory CD4+ T cells from PBMCs. As to subset: CD45RA-negative fraction. The origin of the receptors is a young man in good health. Some clones in this sample may be carry-over from other donors' samples.

The chain carries TRBV18 and TRBJ2-7, with 11 bases lining up with TRBD1. V lost 6 bases and J lost 5; bases outside the gene matches: 6. This CDR3 spans 14 amino acids. CDR1 is KGHSH, CDR2 LQKENI, per germline. The CDR3 here is CASSSDRGPNEQYF. The DNA of the CDR3 is TGTGCCAGCTCCTCGGACAGGGGGCCCAACGAGCAGTACTTC.

This chain connects TRBV18 to TRBJ2-2; D ambiguous. CDR3 length equals 14 residues. Germline loops: CDR1 KGHSH, CDR2 LQKENI. Trimming removed 3 bases from V and 5 bases from J, with 10 bases in between. The CDR3 sequence is CASSPTGGTGELFF. The CDR3 nucleotides are TGTGCCAGCTCACCGACCGGCGGAACCGGGGAGCTGTTTTTT. Using reference TRBV18 and TRBJ2-2 for the parts outside the CDR3, the full variable domain is NAGVMQNPRHLVRRRGQEARLRCSPMKGHSHVYWYRQLPEEGLKFMVYLQKENIIDESGMPKERFSAEFPKEGPSILRIQQVVRGDSAAYFCASSPTGGTGELFFGEGSRLTVL.

This rearrangement joins TRBV2 to TRBJ2-3; 8 nucleotides align to TRBD1. The trim removed 0 bases at V and 14 bases at J, leaving 4 bases unmatched. CDR3 length: 12 residues. Germline values: CDR1 SNHLY, CDR2 FYNNEI. CDR3 nucleotides: TGTGCCAGCAGTGAAGCGTGGACAGGGAGGTATTTT. Its protein product is CASSEAWTGRYF.

Only one count was recorded for this clone. This chain links TRBV5-1 with TRBJ2-7; no clear D gene. The length of the CDR3 is 12 residues. Trimming took 4 bases from V and 0 from J, leaving 5 bases between them. In germline, CDR1 is SGHRS, CDR2 YFSETQ. The CDR3 DNA follows: TGCGCCAGCAGCCCCCCCTCCTACGAGCAGTACTTC. Translation: CASSPPSYEQYF.

The chain combines TRBV5-1 with TRBJ2-7, with TRBD1 matching 9 bases. This CDR3 region has 14 residues. Germline loops: CDR1 SGHRS, CDR2 YFSETQ. The junction had 5 bases not matched to a gene; V was cut back by 5 bases and J by 2 bases. In DNA form, the CDR3 reads TGCGCCAGCAGAGATCGGACAGGGGCCTACGAGCAGTACTTC. As protein: CASRDRTGAYEQYF. Full variable domain (missing parts from reference TRBV5-1 and TRBJ2-7): KAGVTQTPRYLIKTRGQQVTLSCSPISGHRSVSWYQQTPGQGLQFLFEYFSETQRNKGNFPGRFSGRQFSNSRSEMNVSTLELGDSALYLCASRDRTGAYEQYFGPGTRLTVT.

The chain combines TRBV29-1 with TRBJ1-2; D is perhaps TRBD1 (5 bases). V lost 1 base and J 0 bases, leaving 9 bases between the germline ends. The CDR3 totals 14 residues. Per germline, CDR1 SQVTM and CDR2 ANQGSEA. CDR3 in amino acids: CSVEGGATNYGYTF. The DNA of the CDR3 is TGCAGCGTTGAAGGAGGGGCTACTAACTATGGCTACACCTTC.

Comments on this clone: One base away lies a much larger clone, so this may be a sequencing read error. This chain connects TRBV7-2 to TRBJ2-5, with D perhaps TRBD1 or TRBD2 (6 bases each). The V gene's germline CDR1 is SGHTA and CDR2 FQGNSA. There are 15 residues in the CDR3. The CDR3 coding sequence is TGCGCCAGCAGCCCGCCCGGGGGCGCTCAAGAGACCCAGTACTTC. Its translation is CASSPPGGAQETQYF.

This rearrangement joins TRBV18 to TRBJ1-1; TRBD1 is a possible D gene (6 bases). This CDR3 has 15 amino acids. V lost 3 bases to trimming and J lost 3 bases, with 14 bases between them. The germline CDR1 and CDR2 sequences are KGHSH and LQKENI. CDR3: CASSPEQGGYTEAFF. The CDR3 region has the DNA TGTGCCAGCTCACCCGAACAGGGCGGGTACACTGAAGCTTTCTTT.

The chain employs TRBV6-5 and TRBJ1-3; D uncertain. The CDR3 covers 12 residues. Germline CDR1 MNHEY, CDR2 SVGAGI. With 2 bases removed from V and 9 bases from J, the gap between germline ends came to 8 bases. The DNA for the CDR3 is TGTGCCAGCAGTTACGGGAGAGGCACCATATATTTT. Its protein product is CASSYGRGTIYF.

The CDR3 sequence is CASSYSGQGRNEQYF. The CDR3 region has the DNA TGTGCCAGCAGTTACTCTGGACAGGGACGAAACGAGCAGTACTTC. The V gene is TRBV6-6, the J gene TRBJ2-7; 8 positions match TRBD1. CDR1 is MNHNY, CDR2 SVGAGI, per germline (reference sequence). The trim removed 0 bases at V and 5 bases at J, leaving 6 bases unmatched. The CDR3 sequence is 15 residues long.

CDR3 DNA: TGTGCCAGCAGTGGGGTGGGCAGTAGCTCCTACAATGAGCAGTTCTTC. Translated: CASSGVGSSSYNEQFF. The chain employs TRBV6-6 and TRBJ2-1; D remains unclear. CDR1 and CDR2 (germline): MNHNY, SVGAGI (reference sequence). Trimming took 5 bases from V and 0 from J, leaving 14 bases between them. The CDR3 consists of 16 residues.

The chain is built from TRBV15 and TRBJ2-5, with 16 nucleotides matching TRBD2. The CDR3 sequence is 17 residues long. Losses at the gene ends were 1 base for V and 2 bases for J; bases not matched to a gene: 1. Looked up from germline, CDR1 is LNHNV and CDR2 is YYDKDF (reference sequence). The CDR3, as DNA: TGTGCCACCAGCAGAGGGGGACTAGCGGGAGGGCAAGAGACCCAGTACTTC. Residues: CATSRGGLAGGQETQYF.

The rearrangement uses TRBV7-8 and TRBJ1-2, with 8 positions matching TRBD1. Looked up from germline, CDR1 is SGHVS and CDR2 is FQNEAQ. The CDR3 runs to 21 residues. Trimming took 4 bases from V and 2 from J; bases not matched to a gene: 24. The CDR3 region has the DNA TGTGCCAGCAGCTCGGGTGAGATAATAAGGACAGGGAAGATGGGGAACTATGGCTACACCTTC. Amino acid sequence: CASSSGEIIRTGKMGNYGYTF.

This clone was recorded at least ten times. V usage is TRBV19 and J usage is TRBJ1-4; no definite D call. The germline V gene has CDR1 LNHDA and CDR2 SQIVND (reference sequence). Trimming took off 7 bases at V and 7 bases at J, with 13 bases between the two ends. The CDR3 runs to 13 residues. The CDR3 reads CASTPNHVEKLFF. CDR3 DNA sequence: TGTGCCAGTACTCCAAACCACGTTGAAAAACTGTTTTTT.

V gene TRBV7-2 combines with J gene TRBJ2-7, with 11 nucleotides matching TRBD1. The germline gives CDR1 SGHTA, CDR2 FQGNSA. The CDR3 has 15 amino acids. J gave up 6 bases and V 3 bases, and 7 bases lay outside the gene matches. The CDR3 DNA reads TGTGCCAGCAGCTTTTCCGGACAGGGGGCGGGCGAGCAGTACTTC. This sequence encodes CASSFSGQGAGEQYF. Full variable domain (rest looked up from reference TRBV7-2 and TRBJ2-7): GAGVSQSPSNKVTEKGKDVELRCDPISGHTALYWYRQSLGQGLEFLIYFQGNSAPDKSGLPSDRFSAERTGGSVSTLTIQRTQQEDSAVYLCASSFSGQGAGEQYFGPGTRLTVT.